This TCR beta chain emerged from a study of human T cells and chemical hapten exposure (dated by TCRdb to the early 2020s). Turning to the overall study: Libraries were pooled for sequencing, and per-sample TCR yields varied mainly because of small differences in library volumes within the pool. The study tracked peripheral blood TCR repertoire changes in vivo during primary and secondary sensitization to the hapten diphenylcyclopropenone (DPC) in alopecia patients. Both TCR alpha and TCR beta chains were sequenced from each blood RNA sample. General conclusions and limits of the study: After repeated subsampling, the strength of the expansion versus patch-test correlation and the threshold at which it became significant changed. No change with DPC sensitization was found in the number of TCRs above 1 in 1000 frequency, and no evidence of global repertoire structure alterations was found.

Libraries were built with RACE. The sequencing machine was a NextSeq 500. During library preparation, unique molecular identifiers were attached to individual cDNA molecules so that TCRs could be counted quantitatively and reproducibly. On the study's bioinformatics: The median number of TCRs per sample was approximately 96,000, ranging from roughly 20,000 to 700,000. V, J and CDR3 annotation of the TCR reads was performed with the Decombinator software suite. For PS versus PT1 abundance plots, all samples were subsampled to the same number of TCRs (28,000). TCRs were defined as expanded if absent before sensitization and observed at least eight times at the 2-week time point. The raw public data were reprocessed by TCRdb itself: fastp quality trimming at Q25, MiXCR clonotype calling, in-frame beta chains only. Each CDR3 protein gets just one entry, which takes the most common genes and DNA from the rows behind it. TCRdb, not the authors, supplied the V and J calls. The sample table records about 130,000 distinct CDR3 sequences; about 9.4% of these occur just once. 1.5% to 2% of the sample goes to the ten largest clones.

According to the study, the label for this sample's time point signals: healthy volunteer bleed at 2 weeks. Unfractionated whole blood was collected in Tempus Blood RNA tubes, and total RNA was extracted from that blood. About 5 healthy volunteers served as TCR sequencing controls and were bled at day 0, 2 weeks and 6 weeks. There are many counts of this clonotype. Its antigen is unknown. Per-base qualities were not stored, and no clone one base away is much larger. The sample consisted of whole blood. The TCR originated in a male donor in good health. Some clones in this sample may be carry-over from other donors' samples.

Here the CDR3 is given as CASSSTVSVTQYF. In nucleotide form, the sequence is TGTGCCAGCAGCTCCACAGTTTCGGTTACGCAGTATTTT. The sequence links TRBV7-2 to TRBJ2-3; the D gene lacks a confident call. Inclusive of the bounding cysteine and phenylalanine, the CDR3 is 13 residues long. Solely the CDR3 DNA is kept, with 39 bases framed from the first base. V is reduced by 4 bases and J by 8 bases, leaving a spacing of 13 bases between them. CDR1 and CDR2 (SGHTA, FQGNSA) derive from the germline V gene.